This T cell receptor (beta chain) was captured in a study of blood T cell repertoires in COVID-19. Background on the study: From T cells, B-cell-depleted T cells, or PBMCs came the material, which was cDNA or gDNA.

Per the germline V gene, CDR1 is MNHNY and CDR2 is SVGAGI (reference sequence). This CDR3 region has 13 residues. Trimming stripped 2 bases from V and 8 bases from J, with 9 bases between. Authors' methods: From reference gene primer amplification, estimates of nucleated cell counts were derived. Repertoires were generated with immunoSEQ multiplex PCR, while TCRdb's copy carries only in-frame clones and drops some. V, J and clone size derive from that table, while D and trimming were established from the DNA sequence. The sample lists some 65,000 clones; roughly 92% were seen once. This rearrangement joins TRBV6-6 to TRBJ1-4, with D tentatively TRBD1 (5 bases). The receptor was isolated from a man in his 70s with active COVID-19. Specimen: peripheral blood. The CDR3 sequence: CASSYVPGEKLFF. CDR3 DNA sequence: TGTGCCAGCAGTTACGTTCCAGGGGAAAAACTGTTTTTT.